This TCR beta chain was sequenced for a study of response to subunit inactivated influenza vaccine. Study conclusions and caveats: New T cells are recruited in small numbers by each seasonal influenza vaccination, according to the authors' suggestion.

Germline lookup yields CDR1 LGHNA and CDR2 YSLEER. Trimming removed 4 bases at V and 2 bases at J, with 9 bases between. CDR3 length equals 13 residues. Details on this clonotype: The antigen is undetermined.

TCRdb re-called the RT-PCR reads with MiXCR, one entry per CDR3 protein. The table has about 800,000 distinct CDR3 sequences, about 20% seen once. The chain employs TRBV4-3 and TRBJ2-7, with D tentatively TRBD2 (5 bases). The source was PBMCs from blood, collected around 5 days after vaccination. The sequence came from a man over 45 who received an inactivated influenza vaccine. CDR3 bases: TGCGCCAGCAGCCTCGGGAAAACCTACGAGCAGTACTTC. This gives the protein CASSLGKTYEQYF.